This T cell receptor (beta chain) was recorded in a study of CD8+CD57+ T cells in acquired aplastic anemia. In the study overall: Sorted CD4+ and CD8+ cells gave a mean 3.2 ug DNA, range about 0.17 to 27.4 ug. The study obtained about 10.8 million reads on average for CD4+ cells from healthy donors.

Genomic DNA served as template for TCR beta VDJ and CDR3 profiling. One entry per CDR3 protein, called by TCRdb with MiXCR from the reads. The sample holds about 130,000 distinct CDR3 sequences, around two fifths seen once. Overall study findings and caveats: The study identified more than 25 CD8+ CDR3 sequences shared by patients and controls. Patient and control CD8+ Simpson's diversity was not significantly different.

Germline loops: CDR1 SGHNT, CDR2 YENEEA. The V end lost 1 base, the J end lost 9 bases, and 13 bases lay between the germline ends. The CDR3 has 14 residues. This clonotype has a count of ten or more. Its specificity is not known. This TCR was sampled from a human donor in good health, serving as a control. The chain has TRBV11-3 and TRBJ2-1; a weak D match, TRBD2 (6 bases). Sequenced input: sorted CD4+, CD8+, or CD8+CD57+ T cells (not recorded which) from PBMCs. CDR3 DNA sequence: TGTGCCAGCAGCTTAGCGACTAGGTCGCGTGAGCAGTTCTTC. Translation gives CASSLATRSREQFF.